Below are 10 T cell receptor beta chains sequenced from a single sample in a study of blood T cells in healthy people across ages. PCR was performed a second time for about 6 to 12 cycles using a sample-barcoded 5' primer and a J-beta primer mix. TCRdb analysed the 5' RACE reads with MiXCR anew, one entry per CDR3 protein. The data show hundreds of thousands of distinct CDR3 sequences, around 32% seen once. Material for sequencing was blood. Every receptor here comes from a woman of 80 years or more in good health.

This clonotype was observed many times. The chain recombines TRBV30 with TRBJ2-3, with D maybe TRBD1 (6 bases). CDR1 is GTSNPN, CDR2 SVGIG, per germline (reference sequence). The CDR3 consists of 14 residues. The ends were cut back, 4 bases at V and 4 bases at J, with 15 bases in the middle. CDR3 in amino acids: CAWKKQGEADTQYF. CDR3 coding DNA: TGTGCCTGGAAAAAACAGGGTGAAGCAGATACGCAGTATTTT.

The chain uses TRBV20-1 and TRBJ1-1; D ambiguous. The V and J ends lost 0 bases and 4 bases respectively, with 12 bases between them. The CDR3 is 14 amino acids. Germline CDR1 DFQATT, CDR2 SNEGSKA (reference sequence). This chain's CDR3 is CSARDKFRPTEAFF. CDR3 nucleotide sequence: TGCAGTGCTAGAGATAAGTTTCGACCCACTGAAGCTTTCTTT.

The table lists this clonotype with a few counts. The rearrangement links TRBV2 to TRBJ2-4; either TRBD1 or TRBD2 may supply D (5 bases each). The V end was cut by 3 bases, the J end by 1 base, with 19 bases between. The CDR3 length is 18 residues. In germline, CDR1 is SNHLY, CDR2 FYNNEI. This CDR3 is CASSEEGTSPSAKNIQYF. Here the CDR3 DNA reads TGTGCCAGCAGTGAGGAAGGGACCAGTCCTAGTGCCAAAAACATTCAGTACTTC.

The chain carries TRBV9 and TRBJ2-7, with 9 bases aligning to TRBD1. With the DNA end fitting TRBJ2-5 better, the J assignment may be wrong. The CDR3 consists of 15 residues. In germline, CDR1 is SGDLS, CDR2 YYNGEE. The CDR3 coding sequence is TGTGCCAGCAGCGTAGACAGGGGGCCGGGGGAGACCCAGTACTTC. Its translation: CASSVDRGPGETQYF.

This clonotype was counted only a few times. The gene calls are TRBV2 and TRBJ1-6, with D unresolved. V shed 9 bases and J shed 0 bases, with 12 bases lying between them. CDR1 and CDR2 (germline): SNHLY, FYNNEI. CDR3 length: 15 residues. CDR3 sequence reads: CASTGMSSYNSPLHF. In DNA, the CDR3 is TGTGCCAGTACCGGTATGAGCTCCTATAATTCACCCCTCCACTTT. Full variable domain (outside the CDR3, taken from reference TRBV2 and TRBJ1-6): EPEVTQTPSHQVTQMGQEVILRCVPISNHLYFYWYRQILGQKVEFLVSFYNNEISEKSEIFDDQFSVERPDGSNFTLKIRSTKLEDSAMYFCASTGMSSYNSPLHFGNGTRLTVT.

This clonotype showed up just a few times. This chain connects TRBV12-3 or TRBV12-4 to TRBJ1-5, with TRBD1 as a possible D gene (5 bases). Trimming took off 3 bases at V and 5 bases at J, with 8 bases between the two ends. The CDR3 is made up of 13 amino acids. This CDR3 is CASSFRDHQPQHF. CDR3 sequence (DNA): TGTGCCAGCAGTTTTAGGGACCATCAGCCCCAGCATTTT.

This clonotype was found a few times. A single base separates this from a much larger clone, so it may be a read error. The gene calls are TRBV6-2 or TRBV6-3 and TRBJ2-1; 11 positions match TRBD2. The CDR3 is 15 residues long. Per germline, CDR1 MNHEY and CDR2 SVGEGT. With 6 bases clipped from V and 5 bases from J, the junction kept 6 bases outside the gene matches. The CDR3 protein is CASRRTSGYHNEQFF. The CDR3 DNA follows: TGTGCCAGCAGGCGGACTAGCGGGTACCACAATGAGCAGTTCTTC.

About this clonotype itself: A read error is possible here, since a much larger clone lies one base away. This chain joins TRBV20-1 and TRBJ2-7; TRBD2 matches at 8 bases. The CDR3 length is 14 residues. V dropped 3 bases and J dropped 2; count of bases not matched to a gene: 6. Per germline, CDR1 DFQATT and CDR2 SNEGSKA (reference sequence). The CDR3: CSASLSGGTYEQYF. For the CDR3, the DNA is TGCAGTGCTAGTTTATCGGGGGGGACCTACGAGCAGTACTTC.

This chain connects TRBV5-6 to TRBJ1-6; 8 bases agree with TRBD1. The germline CDR1 and CDR2 sequences are SGHDT and YYEEEE. The CDR3 is made up of 15 amino acids. J gave up 5 bases and V 2 bases, and 3 bases lay outside the gene matches. The CDR3 region is CASSFGDRNNSPLHF. Written as DNA, the CDR3 is TGTGCCAGCAGCTTTGGGGACAGGAATAATTCACCCCTCCACTTT.

V is TRBV19 and J is TRBJ2-1, with 11 nucleotides matching TRBD2. The junction had 6 bases not matched to a gene; V was cut back by 6 bases and J by 5 bases. The CDR3 sequence is 15 residues long. Germline V lookup: CDR1 LNHDA, CDR2 SQIVND (reference sequence). The CDR3 DNA reads TGTGCCAGTAGAATCGGGACTAGCGGTGACAATGAGCAGTTCTTC. This translates into CASRIGTSGDNEQFF.